Sequencing of this TCR beta chain was carried out in a study of control samples from healthy donors and cancer patients. The germline V gene has CDR1 MDHEN and CDR2 SYDVKM. The CDR3 is 16 residues long. Trimming stripped 10 bases from V and 0 bases from J, with 20 bases between. Sequenced by immunoSEQ multiplex PCR; TCRdb stores in-frame clones only, minus some. The sample shows approximately 220,000 clones, just under 95% of them seen only once. Sequenced: blood. J is TRBJ2-3 and V is TRBV28; tentatively, D is TRBD2 (7 bases). The source of this sequence is a man over 45 in good health. CDR3: CATSATGRGSTDTQYF. The CDR3 DNA is TGTGCCACCTCTGCTACAGGGCGGGGGAGCACAGATACGCAGTATTTT.